Following are 2 T cell receptor beta chains from one sample sequenced in a study of human T cells and chemical hapten exposure. Time point of the sample: pre-sensitization, week 0. The treatment denotes: therapeutic diphenylcyclopropenone sensitization with weekly scalp DPC. MiXCR, applied by TCRdb to the RACE reads, yields one record per CDR3 protein. Among approximately 400,000 distinct CDR3 sequences listed, approximately 5.1% were seen once. Specimen: whole blood, collected in connection with sensitization to the hapten diphenylcyclopropenone (DPC). The source is a woman in her 50s with alopecia areata. Some clones in this sample may be carry-over from other donors' samples.

This clonotype was recorded at least ten times. The rearrangement joins TRBV28 to TRBJ2-7; D not resolved. The CDR3 is 11 residues long. Germline V CDR1 and CDR2: MDHEN, SYDVKM. With 7 bases removed from V and 3 bases from J, the gap between germline ends came to 7 bases. The CDR3 here is CASKGNYEQYF. The CDR3 DNA follows: TGTGCCAGCAAGGGTAACTACGAGCAGTACTTC.

This clonotype showed up just a few times. This chain uses TRBV5-1 with TRBJ2-1; 11 nucleotides agree with TRBD1. Looked up from germline, CDR1 is SGHRS and CDR2 is YFSETQ. The CDR3 runs 17 residues. V dropped 0 bases and J dropped 2; count of bases not matched to a gene: 4. DNA of the CDR3: TGCGCCAGCAGCTTGGACGGGACAGGGGGAGCCTACAATGAGCAGTTCTTC. Its translation is CASSLDGTGGAYNEQFF.